These 6 T cell receptor beta chains were sequenced from one sample in a study of PD-L1 blockade in urothelial cancer. Produced via immunoSEQ multiplex PCR; TCRdb's table is partial and in-frame only. The sample has 90,000 or so clones; 89% are singletons. Time point: pretreatment peripheral blood. The sample consisted of PBMCs, taken around atezolizumab (anti-PD-L1) treatment. The receptors here all came from an elderly woman with urothelial cancer.

This chain uses TRBV4-2 with TRBJ1-1; D not certain. This CDR3 has 17 residues. V shed 0 bases and J shed 3 bases, with 17 bases lying between them. Germline-derived CDR1 and CDR2 are LGHNA and YNFKEQ. The CDR3 DNA reads TGTGCCAGCAGCCAAGATCAGAATCCGGGCGGGGACACTGAAGCTTTCTTT. The encoded protein is CASSQDQNPGGDTEAFF.

The chain couples TRBV25-1 to TRBJ1-1; weak D call: TRBD1 (5 bases). Germline CDR1 is MGHDK and CDR2 is SYGVNS. V was clipped by 2 bases and J by 6 bases, with 13 bases between them. The CDR3 has 14 residues. The CDR3 bases are TGTGCCAGCAGTGAAACAGGCAAATGGTCTGAAGCTTTCTTT. This codes for CASSETGKWSEAFF.

This clone was counted once. The V gene is TRBV10-3, the J gene TRBJ1-1; 7 bases map to TRBD1. Germline lookup yields CDR1 ENHRY and CDR2 SYGVKD. Trimming at V came to 6 bases and at J to 5 bases, leaving 6 bases not matched to a gene. The CDR3 is 13 residues long. The CDR3 here is CAISSGTETEAFF. The CDR3 nucleotides are TGTGCCATCAGCTCCGGGACAGAAACTGAAGCTTTCTTT.

The chain links TRBV27 to TRBJ2-3, with D possibly TRBD1 on 5 matching bases. Germline V gene data show CDR1 as MNHEY and CDR2 as SMNVEV (reference sequence). With 3 bases removed from V and 3 bases from J, the gap between germline ends came to 13 bases. The CDR3 runs to 15 residues. This CDR3 reads CASSLSRVGTDTQYF. The CDR3 nucleotides read TGTGCCAGCAGTTTGTCCAGGGTCGGGACAGATACGCAGTATTTT.

V usage is TRBV18 and J usage is TRBJ2-7, with D possibly matching TRBD1 (6 bases). V was cut by 3 bases and J by 5 bases, with 14 bases left in between. The CDR3 contains 14 residues. Germline V gene sequence: CDR1 KGHSH, CDR2 LQKENI. CDR3 protein: CASSPLRGSHEQYF. CDR3 nucleotide sequence: TGTGCCAGCTCACCCCTGAGGGGGTCCCACGAGCAGTACTTC. The complete variable domain, with remaining parts taken from reference TRBV18 and TRBJ2-7, reads NAGVMQNPRHLVRRRGQEARLRCSPMKGHSHVYWYRQLPEEGLKFMVYLQKENIIDESGMPKERFSAEFPKEGPSILRIQQVVRGDSAAYFCASSPLRGSHEQYFGPGTRLTVT.

This chain links TRBV19 with TRBJ1-5; 7 nucleotides agree with TRBD1. The CDR3 is 15 amino acids. Germline-derived CDR1 and CDR2 are LNHDA and SQIVND (reference sequence). V was pared by 5 bases and J by 0 bases, with 4 bases of the junction left unmatched. The CDR3 DNA reads as TGTGCCAGTAGTGGCAACAGGGGTAGCAATCAGCCCCAGCATTTT. It codes for CASSGNRGSNQPQHF.